The next 22 T cell receptor beta chains were all read from a single sample in a study of CD8 T cells in ankylosing spondylitis. In TCRdb, the 5' RACE reads were re-called with MiXCR into one record per CDR3 protein. The table includes some 270,000 distinct CDR3 sequences, roughly 32% detected once. The sequencing input was blood, either unsorted or a sorted T cell fraction (not recorded which). The receptors were gathered from a male donor with ankylosing spondylitis or in good health (not recorded which).

There are a few counts of this clonotype. The chain is built from TRBV5-1 and TRBJ2-3; D ambiguous. Germline CDR1 SGHRS, CDR2 YFSETQ. The CDR3 covers 15 residues. V dropped 0 bases and J dropped 2 bases, with 10 bases sitting between them. The CDR3 sequence is CASSLVPLNTDTQYF. DNA of the CDR3: TGCGCCAGCAGCTTGGTCCCCCTTAACACAGATACGCAGTATTTT.

This chain uses TRBV20-1 with TRBJ2-1; D gene unclear. The CDR3 runs 15 residues. In germline, CDR1 is DFQATT, CDR2 SNEGSKA (reference sequence). V gave up 3 bases and J gave up 0 bases, with 12 bases separating them. CDR3 region: CSASHDSSSYNEQFF. In DNA, the CDR3 is TGCAGTGCTAGTCACGACTCTAGCTCCTACAATGAGCAGTTCTTC.

This clonotype was found a few times. This chain uses TRBV29-1 with TRBJ2-3, with D uncertain. Germline V gene data show CDR1 as SQVTM and CDR2 as ANQGSEA. V lost 1 base to trimming and J lost 11 bases, with 13 bases between them. The CDR3 has 12 residues. The CDR3 protein is CSVEAVATVQYF. The CDR3 region has the DNA TGCAGCGTTGAAGCGGTCGCAACGGTGCAGTATTTT.

V is TRBV20-1 and J is TRBJ2-1; a weak D match, TRBD2 (6 bases). CDR1 is DFQATT, CDR2 SNEGSKA, per germline (reference sequence). This CDR3 has 13 amino acids. The CDR3 DNA reads as TGCAGCCGACTAGGGGCCGGTCGGGCTGAGCAGTTCTTC. This translates into CSRLGAGRAEQFF.

The V gene is TRBV11-2, the J gene TRBJ2-3, with D tentatively TRBD1 or TRBD2 (5 bases each). Trimming left V 8 bases short and J 0 bases short, with 21 bases between. CDR3 size: 17 residues. Per the germline V gene, CDR1 is SGHAT and CDR2 is FQNNGV. CDR3 residues: CASSKPGMGPSTDTQYF. DNA of the CDR3: TGTGCCAGCTCAAAGCCGGGGATGGGGCCTAGCACAGATACGCAGTATTTT.

This clonotype came up once. This sequence joins TRBV5-1 and TRBJ2-3; perhaps D is TRBD1 or TRBD2 (6 bases each). The CDR3 runs to 16 residues. The germline CDR1 and CDR2 sequences are SGHRS and YFSETQ. The V gene lost 1 base and the J gene lost 3 bases, with 15 bases spanning the gap. CDR3 nucleotides: TGCGCCAGCAGCTTGCCCTTGACGGGGGCAACAGATACGCAGTATTTT. Translation: CASSLPLTGATDTQYF.

A few counts support this clonotype. This chain connects TRBV20-1 to TRBJ2-7; a possible D gene is TRBD2 (5 bases). Per the germline V gene, CDR1 is DFQATT and CDR2 is SNEGSKA (reference sequence). The V end lost 0 bases, the J end lost 3 bases, and 9 bases lay between the germline ends. The CDR3 extends over 13 amino acids. CDR3 DNA: TGCAGTGCTAGAGAACTAGTGGACTACGAGCAGTACTTC. It translates to CSARELVDYEQYF.

The chain employs TRBV4-2 and TRBJ1-5; 7 nucleotides agree with TRBD1. The CDR3 spans 14 residues. The ends lost 4 bases at V and 4 bases at J; junction bases unmatched: 4. CDR1 and CDR2 (germline): LGHNA, YNFKEQ. As DNA, the CDR3 is TGTGCCAGCAGCCCGGGACAGCAAAATCAGCCCCAGCATTTT. Translated: CASSPGQQNQPQHF.

A few counts support this clonotype. The rearrangement joins TRBV12-3 or TRBV12-4 to TRBJ2-1, with D perhaps being TRBD1 or TRBD2 (5 bases each). Between the trimmed V and J ends, which lost 1 base and 7 bases, there was a span of 14 bases. This CDR3 region has 15 residues. CDR3: CASSLVQWGFNEQFF. The CDR3 DNA is TGTGCCAGCAGTTTAGTGCAGTGGGGGTTTAATGAGCAGTTCTTC.

In its sample, this clonotype was seen a few times. The CDR3: CASKEIPGYRIPGYEQYF. The CDR3 nucleotides read TGCGCCAGCAAAGAAATACCGGGTTACCGAATTCCAGGCTACGAGCAGTACTTC. The rearrangement links TRBV10-2 to TRBJ2-7; no firm D call. The CDR3 is 18 amino acids. The germline V gene has CDR1 WSHSY and CDR2 SAAADI. V lost 7 bases and J 3 bases, leaving 28 bases between the germline ends.

This clonotype turned up a few times. The chain employs TRBV5-5 and TRBJ2-1; D not resolved. The CDR3 length is 14 residues. Trimming took off 4 bases at V and 4 bases at J, with 12 bases between the two ends. CDR1 is SGHKS and CDR2 is YYEKEE in the germline V gene (reference sequence). The CDR3 nucleotides are TGTGCCAGCAGCATCGAAACAGTGTACAATGAGCAGTTCTTC. This codes for CASSIETVYNEQFF. The full variable domain, rest sourced from reference TRBV5-5 and TRBJ2-1, is DAGVTQSPTHLIKTRGQQVTLRCSPISGHKSVSWYQQVLGQGPQFIFQYYEKEERGRGNFPDRFSARQFPNYSSELNVNALLLGDSALYLCASSIETVYNEQFFGPGTRLTVL.

This clonotype was observed a few times. V usage is TRBV29-1 and J usage is TRBJ2-3, with D possibly matching TRBD2 (6 bases). The CDR3 covers 13 residues. Germline loops: CDR1 SQVTM, CDR2 ANQGSEA. The V end was cut by 7 bases, the J end by 5 bases, with 16 bases between. Here the CDR3 reads CSAGGWTVDTQYF. The CDR3 DNA reads as TGCAGCGCTGGGGGGTGGACGGTAGATACGCAGTATTTT.

This clonotype has only a few counts. The V gene is TRBV12-3 or TRBV12-4, the J gene TRBJ2-3; TRBD2 agrees at 12 bases. The V and J ends lost 1 base and 10 bases, in that order; junction bases with no gene match: 12. The length of the CDR3 is 17 residues. DNA for the CDR3: TGTGCCAGCAGTTTAGAACTAGCGGGGGGTCCGTTTCGGCCGCAGTATTTT. Translating gives CASSLELAGGPFRPQYF.

The chain couples TRBV7-9 to TRBJ1-1; no clear D. In germline, CDR1 is SEHNR, CDR2 FQNEAQ (reference sequence). This CDR3 has 16 amino acids. The V end was cut by 5 bases, the J end by 1 base, with 17 bases between. CDR3 bases: TGTGCCAGCAGCCCCCCGGGAGGGAGTAAGAACACTGAAGCTTTCTTT. Amino acid sequence: CASSPPGGSKNTEAFF.

This clonotype was observed a few times. The chain recombines TRBV20-1 with TRBJ2-2, with D possibly TRBD2 on 6 matching bases. CDR3 length equals 15 residues. Trimming pared 6 bases from V and 1 base from J, leaving 15 bases between. CDR1 and CDR2 from the germline V gene are DFQATT and SNEGSKA (reference sequence). The CDR3 reads CSAPRREQNTGELFF. CDR3 DNA: TGCAGTGCGCCTCGCCGGGAGCAGAACACCGGGGAGCTGTTTTTT.

This sequence joins TRBV7-3 and TRBJ2-1; 8 bases match TRBD1. The CDR3 length is 15 residues. CDR1 SGHTA and CDR2 FQGTGA come from the germline V gene. The V segment lost 5 bases and the J segment 7 bases; nucleotides outside the gene matches: 10. In nucleotides, the CDR3 is TGTGCCAGCAGCCCCTCCGGGACAGGAGGTAATGAGCAGTTCTTC. This sequence encodes CASSPSGTGGNEQFF.

The chain combines TRBV6-1 with TRBJ2-3, with 8 nucleotides matching TRBD2. The CDR3 contains 14 residues. Trimming removed 8 bases from V and 3 bases from J; junction bases left unmatched: 7. The V gene's germline CDR1 is MNHNS and CDR2 SASEGT. This CDR3 reads CASATGGPTDTQYF. DNA for the CDR3: TGTGCCAGCGCTACGGGGGGGCCTACAGATACGCAGTATTTT.

This clonotype was seen a handful of times. The rearrangement joins TRBV12-3 or TRBV12-4 to TRBJ1-1; tentative D call: TRBD1 (6 bases). V dropped 3 bases and J dropped 4 bases, with 9 bases sitting between them. The CDR3 has 13 amino acids. In DNA, the CDR3 is TGTGCCAGCAGTTTGCAGGGGAGCACTGAAGCTTTCTTT. This codes for CASSLQGSTEAFF.

The table lists this clonotype with a few counts. The chain links TRBV20-1 to TRBJ1-5, with 8 bases identical to TRBD1. CDR1 is DFQATT, CDR2 SNEGSKA, per germline (reference sequence). The CDR3 loop spans 13 amino acids. With 4 bases clipped from V and 6 bases from J, the junction kept 5 bases outside the gene matches. In DNA, the CDR3 is TGCAGTGCTACAGGGGGCGCGGGTCAGCCCCAGCATTTT. This encodes CSATGGAGQPQHF.

The genes are TRBV20-1 and TRBJ2-5, with 7 bases matching TRBD2. Germline V gene sequence: CDR1 DFQATT, CDR2 SNEGSKA (reference sequence). The CDR3 loop spans 15 amino acids. V shed 0 bases, J shed 2 bases, and the junction held 6 bases outside the gene matches. The CDR3, as DNA: TGCAGTGCTAGAGATTCGAAGGGACTACAAGAGACCCAGTACTTC. It yields the protein CSARDSKGLQETQYF.

J is TRBJ2-3 and V is TRBV6-5; TRBD2 agrees at 7 bases. The ends lost 0 bases at V and 0 bases at J; junction bases unmatched: 3. The CDR3 runs 16 residues. Germline values: CDR1 MNHEY, CDR2 SVGAGI. In DNA form, the CDR3 reads TGTGCCAGCAGTTACTCGGGGGGGACTAGCACAGATACGCAGTATTTT. It translates to CASSYSGGTSTDTQYF.

The chain is built from TRBV29-1 and TRBJ2-3, with D tentatively TRBD1 or TRBD2 (5 bases each). There are 16 residues in the CDR3. V lost 1 base to trimming and J lost 2 bases, with 16 bases between them. The germline V gene has CDR1 SQVTM and CDR2 ANQGSEA. In DNA, the CDR3 is TGCAGCGTTGAAGGAATGCAGGGAGAGGACACAGATACGCAGTATTTT. Translated: CSVEGMQGEDTDTQYF.